This T cell receptor (beta chain) was recorded in a study of blood T cell repertoires in COVID-19. Study at large: The United States, Italy and Spain provided the acute and convalescent COVID-19 samples.

TCRdb's table, derived via immunoSEQ multiplex PCR, lists solely in-frame clones and lacks some. Among about 60,000 clones, roughly 79% were seen once, and the ten largest hold 25% to 35%. This CDR3 spans 16 amino acids. V dropped 5 bases and J dropped 2 bases, with 16 bases sitting between them. The germline V gene has CDR1 LNHDA and CDR2 SQIVND (reference sequence). J is TRBJ2-1 and V is TRBV19; a possible D gene is TRBD2 (6 bases). The clonotype was recovered from a human donor in a cohort sampled during active COVID-19. Sequenced input: peripheral blood. The CDR3 reads CASSPRIAETYNEQFF. The CDR3, as DNA: TGTGCCAGTAGTCCCCGAATAGCGGAGACCTACAATGAGCAGTTCTTC.